This T cell receptor beta chain was observed in a study of cytomegalovirus exposure and HLA in healthy donors. Germline loops: CDR1 SGHTA, CDR2 FQGNSA. Unmatched junction bases numbered 6, after V lost 7 bases and J lost 1 base. This CDR3 has 15 residues. This PCR relied on a set of 60 Vbeta primers and 13 Jbeta primers. The table came from immunoSEQ multiplex PCR; TCRdb's copy has only in-frame clones and leaves some out. The sample holds some 150,000 clones, roughly four fifths seen once. Broader study findings: Later analysis identified 16,951 TCR beta sequences associated with HLA alleles, using a false discovery rate threshold of 0.05. In vitro data verified three CMV-associated chains as specific for CMV antigens.

Notes on this clone: Its specificity is not known.

The sequence came from a woman between 45 and 65 years old in good health and CMV-seronegative. Material for sequencing was PBMCs. This chain connects TRBV7-2 to TRBJ2-5; 10 bases line up with TRBD2. CDR3 bases: TGTGCCAGCACCGCTAGCGGGGGTGTCCAAGAGACCCAGTACTTC. It yields the protein CASTASGGVQETQYF.